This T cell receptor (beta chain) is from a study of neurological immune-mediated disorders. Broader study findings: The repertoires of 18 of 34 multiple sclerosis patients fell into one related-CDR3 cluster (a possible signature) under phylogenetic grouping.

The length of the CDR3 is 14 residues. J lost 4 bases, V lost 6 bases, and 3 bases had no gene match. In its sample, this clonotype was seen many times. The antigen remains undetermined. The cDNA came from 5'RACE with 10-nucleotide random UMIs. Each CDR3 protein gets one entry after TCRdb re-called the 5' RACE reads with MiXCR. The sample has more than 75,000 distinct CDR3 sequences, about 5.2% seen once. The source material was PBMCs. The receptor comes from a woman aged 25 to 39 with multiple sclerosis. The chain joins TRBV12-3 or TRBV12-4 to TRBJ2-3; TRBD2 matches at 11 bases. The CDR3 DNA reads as TGTGCCAGCAGCGGGACTAGCGGATCAGATACGCAGTATTTT. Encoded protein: CASSGTSGSDTQYF.